The present T cell receptor beta chain was sequenced within a study of cytomegalovirus exposure and HLA in healthy donors. V gave up 1 base and J gave up 0 bases, with 4 bases separating them. The CDR3 is made up of 14 amino acids. CDR1 SGDLS and CDR2 YYNGEE come from the germline V gene. The PCR was carried out with 60 Vbeta primers and 13 Jbeta primers. TCRdb keeps only in-frame clones here, not all; method: immunoSEQ multiplex PCR. The sample table includes 130,000 to 150,000 clones. General study findings and limits: A link between a missense DCLRE1C variant and TCR beta V- and J-gene trimming emerged from a later analysis. The classifier reportedly diagnosed cytomegalovirus status with high sensitivity and specificity.

Comments on this clone: What it binds is not known.

This sequence was found in a woman aged 45-60 years in good health and CMV-seronegative. The sequenced material came from PBMCs. The J gene is TRBJ2-2, the V gene TRBV9; D gene ambiguous. The CDR3 here is CASSVLANTGELFF. CDR3 in DNA: TGTGCCAGCAGCGTATTAGCGAACACCGGGGAGCTGTTTTTT.